Listed below are T cell receptor beta chains from one sample, sequenced in a study of shared clonotypes between healthy human individuals. TCRdb's copy holds only in-frame clones and misses some; the assay was immunoSEQ multiplex PCR. The sample holds about 2,100,000 clones, approximately 94% seen once. The sample was naive CD8+ T cells from PBMCs. These receptor sequences come from a man younger than 30 in good health. Some clones in this sample may be carry-over from other donors' samples. CDR3s include the opening cysteine and the closing phenylalanine or tryptophan. D genes are given only for firm matches. Clone sizes are given selectively: once, few, many, or a class where the clone is expanded.

TRBJ2-2	.	TRBV5-1	.	TGCGCCAGCAGCTTGGCGGTCGGGAGAACCGGGGAGCTGTTTTTT	CASSLAVGRTGELFF
TRBJ2-1	TRBD2	TRBV7-6	once	TGTGCCAGCAGCGTCTTGGGTCTTGGGACTAGCGGGAGCAGTGAGCAGTTCTTC	CASSVLGLGTSGSSEQFF
TRBJ1-1	.	TRBV15	.	TGTGCCACCAGCAGAAAGGGAGATGCGAACACTGAAGCTTTCTTT	CATSRKGDANTEAFF
TRBJ1-1	.	TRBV27	few	TGTGCCAGCAGTTTATCGTGGAGTAACACTGAAGCTTTCTTT	CASSLSWSNTEAFF
TRBJ1-2	.	TRBV28	.	TGTGCCAGCAGTTTTGTCCGAGGGGGCTATGGCTACACCTTC	CASSFVRGGYGYTF
TRBJ1-1	.	TRBV6-4	.	TGTGCCAGCAGTGACTTTTTGTGTCCAGGGGTATTGTTGAGGAACACTGAAGCTTTCTTT	CASSDFLCPGVLLRNTEAFF
TRBJ1-2	.	TRBV4-2	.	TGTGCCAGCAGCCAGGACGGCTATGGCTACACCTTC	CASSQDGYGYTF
TRBJ1-5	.	TRBV27	few	TGTGCCAGCAGTTATTGGGCAGGTGATCAGCCCCAGCATTTT	CASSYWAGDQPQHF
TRBJ2-7	TRBD2	TRBV2	.	TGTGCCAGCAACGGCCCGGGACTAGCCTACGAGCAGTACTTC	CASNGPGLAYEQYF
TRBJ2-5	.	TRBV7-9	.	TGTGCCAGCAGCTTAAGTCTCCGGGAGACCCAGTACTTC	CASSLSLRETQYF
TRBJ2-7	TRBD2	TRBV7-8	.	TGTGCCAGCAGCCCCCTCGCAAAGCGGGAGATATCCTACGAGCAGTACTTC	CASSPLAKREISYEQYF
TRBJ2-3	TRBD2	TRBV19	.	TGTGCCAGCTCTAGGACTAGCGGAGGGTGGGATACGCAGTATTTT	CASSRTSGGWDTQYF
TRBJ2-1	.	TRBV11-1	.	TGTGCCAGCGCCACCAGCGACTCCTACAATGAGCAGTTCTTC	CASATSDSYNEQFF
TRBJ1-6	TRBD1	TRBV9	once	TGTGCCAGCAGCGTAGAGGGCAGGGGGAATTCACCCCTCCACTTT	CASSVEGRGNSPLHF
TRBJ2-7	TRBD1	TRBV29-1	.	TGCAGCGTACGACAGGGGGGCGAGCAGTACTTC	CSVRQGGEQYF
TRBJ2-1	.	TRBV27	.	TGTGCCAGCAGGCCTAGGGGGGGAGCGACTGAGCAGTTCTTC	CASRPRGGATEQFF
TRBJ1-4	.	TRBV28	.	TGTGCCAGCACCCTGGGGGGGCGAGACGAAAAACTGTTTTTT	CASTLGGRDEKLFF
TRBJ2-1	TRBD2	TRBV13	.	TGTGCCAGCAGCCAACGGCAGCGGGAGGTCGACAATGAGCAGTTCTTC	CASSQRQREVDNEQFF
TRBJ2-1	.	TRBV4-2	.	TGTGCCAGCAAACCGGAGGGACAATACAATGAGCAGTTCTTC	CASKPEGQYNEQFF
TRBJ2-1	TRBD1	TRBV18	.	TGTGCCAGCTCACCACCGATTTTCGGGACAGGGGGACCAATTGAGCAGTTCTTC	CASSPPIFGTGGPIEQFF
TRBJ2-1	.	TRBV2	.	TGTGCCAGCAGTGATAGTCTGGCCCCCTACAATGAGCAGTTCTTC	CASSDSLAPYNEQFF
TRBJ1-1	.	TRBV15	few	TGTGCCACCAGCAGACGACAGTCTGAAGCTTTCTTT	CATSRRQSEAFF
TRBJ2-1	TRBD2	TRBV7-9	.	TGTGCCAGCAGCTCCGGTCCTAGCGGGAGGGCTGGGCAGTTCTTC	CASSSGPSGRAGQFF
TRBJ2-5	TRBD2	TRBV4-1	.	TGCGCCAGCAGCCAATGGAATAGCGGGATCGCAGAGACCCAGTACTTC	CASSQWNSGIAETQYF
TRBJ2-7	.	TRBV7-9	.	TGTGCCAGCAGCCTAGGGGCGGAGGGATACGAGCAGTACTTC	CASSLGAEGYEQYF
TRBJ1-1	TRBD1	TRBV9	.	TGTGCCAGCAGCCCAGGGACAGGGGGCGAAACTTTCTTT	CASSPGTGGETFF
TRBJ2-1	.	TRBV5-4	.	TGTGCCAGCAGCGCACGAGCCTACAATGAGCAGTTCTTC	CASSARAYNEQFF
TRBJ2-7	.	TRBV9	.	TGTGCCAGCAGCGTAGCGGAGGGGGGTGACAGCTACGAGCAGTACTTC	CASSVAEGGDSYEQYF
TRBJ2-1	TRBD1	TRBV18	.	TGTGCCAGCTCACGAAGCGTGGGACAGGGGGCAAATGAGCAGTTCTTC	CASSRSVGQGANEQFF
TRBJ2-1	.	TRBV10-2	once	TGCGCCAGCACGGCGTCCGGGAGCTCCTACAATGAGCAGTTCTTC	CASTASGSSYNEQFF
TRBJ2-7	.	TRBV27	.	TGTGCCAGCAGTTTGGGAGGCTCAGGTACTTTGGTGCAGTACTTC	CASSLGGSGTLVQYF
TRBJ2-7	.	TRBV5-1	.	TGCGCCAGCAGCCCACAGGGATCGGAAGAGCAGTACTTC	CASSPQGSEEQYF
TRBJ2-1	TRBD2	TRBV9	.	TGTGCCAGCAGCGAGAACCTAGCGGGAGGCTCCAGCGATGAGCAGTTCTTC	CASSENLAGGSSDEQFF
TRBJ2-1	.	TRBV28	once	TGTGCCAGCAGTTTACGGGTTAATGAGCAGTTCTTC	CASSLRVNEQFF
TRBJ2-3	.	TRBV4-2	.	TGTGCCAGCAGCCAGGGACGGCCTAGCACAGATACGCAGTATTTT	CASSQGRPSTDTQYF
TRBJ1-1	.	TRBV28	once	TGTGCCAGCAACCCCCAGGCCCTGAACACTGAAGCTTTCTTT	CASNPQALNTEAFF
TRBJ2-1	.	TRBV13	once	TGTGCCAGCACCTTGGGTCGGAGCGCTTACAATGAGCAGTTCTTC	CASTLGRSAYNEQFF
TRBJ1-1	.	TRBV10-3	.	TGTGCCATCAGTGAGCGAGCCCGAGACAGGTCAGGGGACACTGAAGCTTTCTTT	CAISERARDRSGDTEAFF
TRBJ1-1	TRBD1	TRBV14	.	TGTGCCAGCAGCCAAACAGGGGGCAGTGCTGAAGCTTTCTTT	CASSQTGGSAEAFF
TRBJ1-1	.	TRBV27	.	TGTGCCAGCAGTTTTTCCCCGAACACTGAAGCTTTCTTT	CASSFSPNTEAFF
TRBJ2-1	TRBD2	TRBV5-4	few	TGTGCCAGCAACAGATGGGGGGGGTACAATGAGCAGTTCTTC	CASNRWGGYNEQFF
TRBJ2-1	.	TRBV7-9	.	TGTGCCAGCAGCTTCCCTAGGGCGGGTGAGCAGTTCTTC	CASSFPRAGEQFF
TRBJ1-3	.	TRBV29-1	once	TGCAGCGTTGTTTTCGGAAACACCATATATTTT	CSVVFGNTIYF
TRBJ2-1	.	TRBV7-9	.	TGTGCCAGCAGCGTCGGGTTAGGGGGAAATGAGCAGTTCTTC	CASSVGLGGNEQFF
TRBJ2-7	TRBD2	TRBV7-9	.	TGTGCCAGCAGCTTAGATCCAGGGAGGGTCGAGCAGTACTTC	CASSLDPGRVEQYF
TRBJ2-1	.	TRBV5-6	.	TGTGCCAGTAAAAGCTGGAGGGGAACCAAAGGTGAGCAGTTCTTC	CASKSWRGTKGEQFF
TRBJ1-5	.	TRBV28	.	TGTGCCAGCAGCCTTCGGGGACAATCGATTTATAGCAATCAGCCCCAGCATTTT	CASSLRGQSIYSNQPQHF
TRBJ2-2	TRBD2	TRBV19	.	TGTGCCAGTAGCCACCCAGCGGGAGGGACCGGGGAGCTGTTTTTT	CASSHPAGGTGELFF
TRBJ2-1	.	TRBV15	.	TGTGCCACCAGCACCGAGCCGTCGTGGATGGCGGGAAGCAATGAGCAGTTCTTC	CATSTEPSWMAGSNEQFF
TRBJ1-2	.	TRBV7-2	.	TGTGCCAGCAGCTTAGCTCCTGGCAGGGGCCATGGCTACACCTTC	CASSLAPGRGHGYTF
TRBJ2-4	.	TRBV16	.	TGTGCCAGCAGCCCTCCGGAGTGGGGAGCCAAAAACATTCAGTACTTC	CASSPPEWGAKNIQYF
TRBJ1-2	.	TRBV29-1	.	TGCAGCGCCTTGGGGGCAGACGGCTACACCTTC	CSALGADGYTF
TRBJ2-3	TRBD2	TRBV27	.	TGTGCCAGCAGTCCCCTGGGGACTAGCGGCTTTACAGATACGCAGTATTTT	CASSPLGTSGFTDTQYF
TRBJ2-3	TRBD2	TRBV2	.	TGTGCCAGCTCTGGACTAGCGGGTGCCTCTAGCACAGATACGCAGTATTTT	CASSGLAGASSTDTQYF
TRBJ2-5	.	TRBV7-8	.	TGTGCCAGCAGATCCCGGGGGCTTGGGACCCAGTACTTC	CASRSRGLGTQYF